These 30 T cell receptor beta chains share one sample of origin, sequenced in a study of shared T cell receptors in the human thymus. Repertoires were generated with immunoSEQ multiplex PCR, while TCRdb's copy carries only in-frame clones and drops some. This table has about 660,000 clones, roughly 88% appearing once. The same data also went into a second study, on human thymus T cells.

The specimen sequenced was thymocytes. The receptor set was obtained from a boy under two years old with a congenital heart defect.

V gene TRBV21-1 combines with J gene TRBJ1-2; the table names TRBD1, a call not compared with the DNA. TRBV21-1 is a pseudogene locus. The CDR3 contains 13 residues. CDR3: CAIHQLDRADYTF. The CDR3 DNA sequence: TGTGCCATTCACCAATTAGACAGGGCTGACTACACCTTC.

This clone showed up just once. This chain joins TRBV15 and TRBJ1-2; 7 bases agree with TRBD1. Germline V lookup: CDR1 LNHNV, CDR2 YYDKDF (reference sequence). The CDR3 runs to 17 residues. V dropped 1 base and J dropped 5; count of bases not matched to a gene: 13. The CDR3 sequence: CATSRVATGLTGYGYTF. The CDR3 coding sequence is TGTGCCACCAGCAGAGTCGCGACAGGGCTGACTGGATATGGCTACACCTTC.

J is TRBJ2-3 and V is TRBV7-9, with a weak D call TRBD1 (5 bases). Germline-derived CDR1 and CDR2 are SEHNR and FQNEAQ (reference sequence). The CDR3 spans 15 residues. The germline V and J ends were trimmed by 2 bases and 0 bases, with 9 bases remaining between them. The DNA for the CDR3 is TGTGCCAGCAGCTTATCAGGGAATAGCACAGATACGCAGTATTTT. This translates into CASSLSGNSTDTQYF.

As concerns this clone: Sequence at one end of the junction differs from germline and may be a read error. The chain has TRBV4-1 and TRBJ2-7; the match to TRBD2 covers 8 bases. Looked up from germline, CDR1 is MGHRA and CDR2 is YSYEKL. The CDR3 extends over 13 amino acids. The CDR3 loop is CASSQDGLAGPVF. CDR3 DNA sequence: TGCGCCAGCAGCCAAGACGGGCTAGCGGGCCCAGTCTTC.

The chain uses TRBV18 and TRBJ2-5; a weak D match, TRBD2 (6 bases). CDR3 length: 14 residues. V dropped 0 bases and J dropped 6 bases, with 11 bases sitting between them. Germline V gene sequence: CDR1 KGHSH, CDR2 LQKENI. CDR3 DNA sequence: TGTGCCAGCTCACCACCCGGGGGAGTGCAGACCCAGTACTTC. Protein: CASSPPGGVQTQYF.

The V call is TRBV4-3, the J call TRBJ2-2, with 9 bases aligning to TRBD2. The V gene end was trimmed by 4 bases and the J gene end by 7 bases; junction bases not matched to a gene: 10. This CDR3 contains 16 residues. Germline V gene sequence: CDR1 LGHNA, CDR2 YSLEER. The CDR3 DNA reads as TGCGCCAGCAGCCGAGGGCTAGCGGGAAAGGGCGGGGAGCTGTTTTTT. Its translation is CASSRGLAGKGGELFF.

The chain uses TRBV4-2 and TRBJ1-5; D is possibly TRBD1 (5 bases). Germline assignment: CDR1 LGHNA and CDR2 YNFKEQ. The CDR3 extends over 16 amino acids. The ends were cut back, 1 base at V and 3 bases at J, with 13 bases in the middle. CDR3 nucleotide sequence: TGTGCCAGCAGCCAAGGGGCAGGGTCACTCAATCAGCCCCAGCATTTT. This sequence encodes CASSQGAGSLNQPQHF.

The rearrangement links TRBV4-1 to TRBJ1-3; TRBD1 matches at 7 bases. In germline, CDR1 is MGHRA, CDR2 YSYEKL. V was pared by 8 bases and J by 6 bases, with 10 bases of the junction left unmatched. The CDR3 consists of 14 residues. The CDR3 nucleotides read TGCGCCAGCGGAGAAGACAGGGCCGCAAACACCATATATTTT. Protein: CASGEDRAANTIYF.

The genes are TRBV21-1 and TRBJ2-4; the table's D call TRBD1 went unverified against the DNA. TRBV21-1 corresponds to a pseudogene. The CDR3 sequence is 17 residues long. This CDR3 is CASSPRDRELAKNIQYF. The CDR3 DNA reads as TGTGCCAGCAGCCCCCGGGACAGGGAATTAGCCAAAAACATTCAGTACTTC.

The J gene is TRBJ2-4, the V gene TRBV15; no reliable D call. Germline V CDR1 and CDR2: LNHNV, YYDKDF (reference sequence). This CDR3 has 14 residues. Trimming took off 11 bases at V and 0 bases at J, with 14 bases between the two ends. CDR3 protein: CASTRNGAKNIQYF. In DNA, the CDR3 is TGTGCCTCAACCAGGAACGGAGCCAAAAACATTCAGTACTTC. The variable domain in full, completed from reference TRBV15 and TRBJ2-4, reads DAMVIQNPRYQVTQFGKPVTLSCSQTLNHNVMYWYQQKSSQAPKLLFHYYDKDFNNEADTPDNFQSRRPNTSFCFLDIRSPGLGDTAMYLCASTRNGAKNIQYFGAGTRLSVL.

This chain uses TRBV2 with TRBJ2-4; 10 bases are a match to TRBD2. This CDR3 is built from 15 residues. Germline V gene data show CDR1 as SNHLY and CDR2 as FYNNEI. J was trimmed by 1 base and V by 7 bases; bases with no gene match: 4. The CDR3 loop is CASTPTSGAKNIQYF. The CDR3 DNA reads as TGTGCCAGCACCCCGACTAGCGGGGCCAAAAACATTCAGTACTTC.

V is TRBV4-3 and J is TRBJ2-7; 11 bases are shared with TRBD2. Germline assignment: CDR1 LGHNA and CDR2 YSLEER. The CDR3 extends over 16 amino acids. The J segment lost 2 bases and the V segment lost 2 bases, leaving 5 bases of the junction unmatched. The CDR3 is CASSQLLAGAPYEQYF. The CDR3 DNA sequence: TGCGCCAGCAGCCAACTACTAGCGGGGGCCCCCTACGAGCAGTACTTC.

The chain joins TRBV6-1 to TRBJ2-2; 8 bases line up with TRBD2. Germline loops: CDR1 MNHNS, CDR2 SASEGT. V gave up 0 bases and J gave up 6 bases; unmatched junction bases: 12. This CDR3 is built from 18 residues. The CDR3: CASSEAPPSGGLPGELFF. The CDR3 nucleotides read TGTGCCAGCAGTGAAGCCCCCCCCTCGGGAGGGCTTCCCGGGGAGCTGTTTTTT.

CDR3 amino acids: CASSLVRAPGGQYF. The CDR3 nucleotides are TGTGCCAGCAGTTTGGTGCGTGCCCCTGGCGGGCAGTATTTT. The chain uses TRBV28 and TRBJ2-3, with D unresolved. Germline CDR1 and CDR2: MDHEN and SYDVKM. The CDR3 runs 14 residues. V lost 3 bases to trimming and J lost 11 bases, with 18 bases between them.

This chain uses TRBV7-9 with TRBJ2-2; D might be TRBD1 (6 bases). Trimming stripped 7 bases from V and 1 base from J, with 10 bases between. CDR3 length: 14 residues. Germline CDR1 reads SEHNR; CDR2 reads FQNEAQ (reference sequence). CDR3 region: CASKRTENTGELFF. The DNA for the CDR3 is TGTGCCAGCAAGCGGACAGAGAACACCGGGGAGCTGTTTTTT. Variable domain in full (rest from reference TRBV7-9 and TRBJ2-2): DTGVSQNPRHKITKRGQNVTFRCDPISEHNRLYWYRQTLGQGPEFLTYFQNEAQLEKSRLLSDRFSAERPKGSFSTLEIQRTEQGDSAMYLCASKRTENTGELFFGEGSRLTVL.

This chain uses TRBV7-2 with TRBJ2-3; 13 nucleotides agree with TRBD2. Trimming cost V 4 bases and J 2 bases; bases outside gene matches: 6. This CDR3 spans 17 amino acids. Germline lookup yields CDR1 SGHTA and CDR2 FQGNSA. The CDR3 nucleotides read TGTGCCAGCAGCTCCCCAACTAGCGGGAGGGCCACAGATACGCAGTATTTT. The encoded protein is CASSSPTSGRATDTQYF.

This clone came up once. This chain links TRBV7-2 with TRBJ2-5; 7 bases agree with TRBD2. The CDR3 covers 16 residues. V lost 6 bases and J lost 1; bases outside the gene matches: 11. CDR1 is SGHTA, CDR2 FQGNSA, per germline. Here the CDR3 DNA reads TGTGCCAGCAGGCTAGAAACTCCTAGCGGCCAAGAGACCCAGTACTTC. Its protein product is CASRLETPSGQETQYF.

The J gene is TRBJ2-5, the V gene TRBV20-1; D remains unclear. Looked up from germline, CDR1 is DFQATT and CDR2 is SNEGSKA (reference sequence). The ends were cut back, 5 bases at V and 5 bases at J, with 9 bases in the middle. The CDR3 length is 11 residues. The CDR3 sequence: CSAGPKETQYF. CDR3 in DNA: TGCAGTGCTGGCCCCAAGGAGACCCAGTACTTC.

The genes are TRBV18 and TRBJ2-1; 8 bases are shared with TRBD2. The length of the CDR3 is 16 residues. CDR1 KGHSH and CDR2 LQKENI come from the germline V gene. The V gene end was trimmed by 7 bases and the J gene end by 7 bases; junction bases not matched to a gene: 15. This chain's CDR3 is CASLRPVSGGSNEQFF. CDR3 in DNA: TGTGCCAGCTTACGCCCCGTATCGGGAGGGTCTAATGAGCAGTTCTTC.

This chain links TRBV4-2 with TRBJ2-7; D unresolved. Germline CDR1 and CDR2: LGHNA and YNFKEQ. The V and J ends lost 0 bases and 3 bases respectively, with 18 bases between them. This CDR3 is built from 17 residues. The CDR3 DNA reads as TGTGCCAGCAGCCAAGATCAGGCAGAGCACCACTTCTACGAGCAGTACTTC. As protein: CASSQDQAEHHFYEQYF.

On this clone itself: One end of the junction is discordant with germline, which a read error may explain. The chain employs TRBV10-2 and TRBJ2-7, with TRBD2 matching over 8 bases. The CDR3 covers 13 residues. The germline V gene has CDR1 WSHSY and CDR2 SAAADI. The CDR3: CASQAGASHEQYF. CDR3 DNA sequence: TGCGCCAGTCAAGCGGGAGCCTCCCACGAGCAGTACTTC.

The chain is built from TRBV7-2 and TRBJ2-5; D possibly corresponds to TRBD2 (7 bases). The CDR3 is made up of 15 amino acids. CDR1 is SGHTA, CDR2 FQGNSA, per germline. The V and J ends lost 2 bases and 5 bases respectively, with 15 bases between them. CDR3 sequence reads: CASSLKGGEEETQYF. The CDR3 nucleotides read TGTGCCAGCAGCTTAAAAGGGGGGGAAGAGGAGACCCAGTACTTC.

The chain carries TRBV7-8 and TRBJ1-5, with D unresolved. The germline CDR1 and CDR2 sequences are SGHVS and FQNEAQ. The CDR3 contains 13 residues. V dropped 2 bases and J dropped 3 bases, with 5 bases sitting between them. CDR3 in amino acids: CASSLQYNQPQHF. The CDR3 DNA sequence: TGTGCCAGCAGCTTACAGTACAATCAGCCCCAGCATTTT. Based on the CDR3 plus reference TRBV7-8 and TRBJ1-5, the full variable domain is GAGVSQSPRYKVAKRGQDVALRCDPISGHVSLFWYQQALGQGPEFLTYFQNEAQLDKSGLPSDRFFAERPEGSVSTLKIQRTQQEDSAVYLCASSLQYNQPQHFGDGTRLSIL.

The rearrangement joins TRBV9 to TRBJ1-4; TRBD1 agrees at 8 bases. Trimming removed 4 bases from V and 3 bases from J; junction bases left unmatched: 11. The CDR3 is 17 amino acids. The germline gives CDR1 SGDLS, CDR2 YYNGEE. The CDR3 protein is CASSSRTGPFPNEKLFF. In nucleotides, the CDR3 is TGTGCCAGCAGCTCCCGGACAGGGCCCTTCCCTAATGAAAAACTGTTTTTT.

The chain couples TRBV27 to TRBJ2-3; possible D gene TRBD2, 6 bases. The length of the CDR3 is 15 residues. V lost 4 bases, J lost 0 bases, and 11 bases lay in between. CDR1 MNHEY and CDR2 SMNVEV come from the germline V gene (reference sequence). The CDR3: CASSSLAASTDTQYF. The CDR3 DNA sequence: TGTGCCAGCAGTTCCTTAGCGGCTAGCACAGATACGCAGTATTTT.

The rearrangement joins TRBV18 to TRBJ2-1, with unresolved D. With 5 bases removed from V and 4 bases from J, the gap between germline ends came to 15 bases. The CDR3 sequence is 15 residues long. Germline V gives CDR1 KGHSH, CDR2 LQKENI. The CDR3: CASSTIPPLYNEQFF. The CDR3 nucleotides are TGTGCCAGCTCAACTATACCCCCGTTGTACAATGAGCAGTTCTTC.

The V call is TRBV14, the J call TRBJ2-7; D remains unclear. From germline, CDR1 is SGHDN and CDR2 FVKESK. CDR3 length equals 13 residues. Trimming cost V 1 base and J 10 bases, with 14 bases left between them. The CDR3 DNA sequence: TGTGCCAGCAGCCAAGGTTCCCTTCCTCTACAGTACTTC. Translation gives CASSQGSLPLQYF.

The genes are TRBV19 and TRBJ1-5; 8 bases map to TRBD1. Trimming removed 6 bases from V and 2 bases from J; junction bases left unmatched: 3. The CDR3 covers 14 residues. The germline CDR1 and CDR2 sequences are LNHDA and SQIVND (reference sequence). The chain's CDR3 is CASSDRGGNQPQHF. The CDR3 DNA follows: TGTGCCAGTAGCGACAGGGGTGGCAATCAGCCCCAGCATTTT.

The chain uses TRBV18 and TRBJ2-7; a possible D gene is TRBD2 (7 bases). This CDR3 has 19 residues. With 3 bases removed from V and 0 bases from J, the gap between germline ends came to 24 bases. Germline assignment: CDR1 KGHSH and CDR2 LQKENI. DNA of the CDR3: TGTGCCAGCTCACCGGGGGCGCGGGAGTTTTTTCCTAACTCCTACGAGCAGTACTTC. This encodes CASSPGAREFFPNSYEQYF.

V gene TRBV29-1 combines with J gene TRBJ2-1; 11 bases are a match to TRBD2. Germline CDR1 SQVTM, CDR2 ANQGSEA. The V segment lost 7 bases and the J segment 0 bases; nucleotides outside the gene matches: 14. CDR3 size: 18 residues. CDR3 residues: CSAGTGLADESSYNEQFF. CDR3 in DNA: TGCAGCGCCGGAACGGGACTAGCGGATGAAAGCTCCTACAATGAGCAGTTCTTC.